The sequence of this T cell receptor (beta chain) was determined in a study of blood T cell repertoires in COVID-19. On the study more broadly: COVID-19 samples, acute and convalescent, were from the United States, Italy and Spain. From T cells, B-cell-depleted T cells, or PBMCs came the material, which was cDNA or gDNA.

J was trimmed by 3 bases and V by 4 bases; bases with no gene match: 4. Germline V lookup: CDR1 MNHNY, CDR2 SVGAGI (reference sequence). This CDR3 has 16 amino acids. Authors' analysis steps: Scientists estimated how many nucleated cells there were by amplifying reference gene primers. Data came from immunoSEQ multiplex PCR; TCRdb stores just in-frame clones and leaves some out. V, J and clone size are those of that table, while D and trimming were read from the DNA. The table lists around 97,000 clones, approximately 87% of them singletons, with 15% in the top ten. In this sample, this clone turned up once.

This receptor was taken from a human donor in a cohort sampled during active COVID-19. The V gene is TRBV6-6, the J gene TRBJ2-3, with 13 bases identical to TRBD2. Sequenced input: peripheral blood. DNA of the CDR3: TGTGCCAGCAGTTTAGGACTAGCGGGAGCTACAGATACGCAGTATTTT. Residues: CASSLGLAGATDTQYF.